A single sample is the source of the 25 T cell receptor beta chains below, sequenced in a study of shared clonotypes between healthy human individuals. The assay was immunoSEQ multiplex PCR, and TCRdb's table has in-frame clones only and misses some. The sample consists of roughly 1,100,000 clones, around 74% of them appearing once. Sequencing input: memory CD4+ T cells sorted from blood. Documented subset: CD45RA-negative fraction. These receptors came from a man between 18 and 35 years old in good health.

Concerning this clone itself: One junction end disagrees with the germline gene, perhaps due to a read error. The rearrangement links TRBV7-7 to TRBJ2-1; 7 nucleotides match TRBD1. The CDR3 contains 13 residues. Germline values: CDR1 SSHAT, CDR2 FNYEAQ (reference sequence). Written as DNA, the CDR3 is TGTGCTAGCAGCCCACAGGGGAGCGGTGAGCAGTTCTTC. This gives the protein CASSPQGSGEQFF.

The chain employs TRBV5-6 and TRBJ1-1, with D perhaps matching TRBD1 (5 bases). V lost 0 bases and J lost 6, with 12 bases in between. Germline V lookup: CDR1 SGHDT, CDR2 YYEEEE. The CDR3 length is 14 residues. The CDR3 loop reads CASSLGDRVPEAFF. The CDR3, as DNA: TGTGCCAGCAGCTTGGGAGACAGAGTACCTGAAGCTTTCTTT.

CDR3 DNA sequence: TGCGCCAGCAGCCAGGGAAGACTAGCGGGAAGCGGTATGTTCTTC. It codes for CASSQGRLAGSGMFF. The chain couples TRBV4-3 to TRBJ2-1; 11 nucleotides match TRBD2. The CDR3 is 15 amino acids. Germline assignment: CDR1 LGHNA and CDR2 YSLEER. V gave up 3 bases and J gave up 15 bases; unmatched junction bases: 13.

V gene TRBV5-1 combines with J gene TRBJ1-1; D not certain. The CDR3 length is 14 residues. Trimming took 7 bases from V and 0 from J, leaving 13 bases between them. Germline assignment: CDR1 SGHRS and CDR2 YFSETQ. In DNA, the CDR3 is TGCGCCAGCGGAACGGGAACCCTGAACACTGAAGCTTTCTTT. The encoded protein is CASGTGTLNTEAFF.

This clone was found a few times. The CDR3 sequence: CASSQLSQPQHF. CDR3 sequence (DNA): TGTGCCAGCAGTCAACTATCTCAGCCCCAGCATTTT. The chain employs TRBV6-1 and TRBJ1-5; D not resolved. The CDR3 runs 12 residues. V gave up 5 bases and J gave up 6 bases, with 8 bases separating them. Germline lookup yields CDR1 MNHNS and CDR2 SASEGT.

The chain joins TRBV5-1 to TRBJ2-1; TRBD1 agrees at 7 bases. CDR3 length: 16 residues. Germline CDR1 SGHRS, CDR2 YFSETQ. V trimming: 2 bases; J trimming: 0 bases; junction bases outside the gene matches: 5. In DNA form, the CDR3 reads TGCGCCAGCAGCTTCTTGGACAGGCTCTCCTACAATGAGCAGTTCTTC. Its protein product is CASSFLDRLSYNEQFF.

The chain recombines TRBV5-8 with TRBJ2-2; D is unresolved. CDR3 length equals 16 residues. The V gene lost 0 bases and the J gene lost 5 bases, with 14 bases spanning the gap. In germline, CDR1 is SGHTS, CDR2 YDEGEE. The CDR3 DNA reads TGTGCCAGCAGCTTGGGGCCCCTGCGGTGGACCGGGGAGCTGTTTTTT. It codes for CASSLGPLRWTGELFF.

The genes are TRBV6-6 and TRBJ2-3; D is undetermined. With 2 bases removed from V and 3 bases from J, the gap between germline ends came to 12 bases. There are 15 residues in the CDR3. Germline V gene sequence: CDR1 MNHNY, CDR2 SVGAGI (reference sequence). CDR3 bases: TGTGCCAGCAGTTACCGAGACCCTTTTACAGATACGCAGTATTTT. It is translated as CASSYRDPFTDTQYF.

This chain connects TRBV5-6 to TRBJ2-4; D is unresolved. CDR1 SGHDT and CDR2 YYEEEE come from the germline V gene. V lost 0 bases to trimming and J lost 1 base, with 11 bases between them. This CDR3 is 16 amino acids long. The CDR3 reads CASSLGATLAKNIQYF. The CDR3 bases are TGTGCCAGCAGCTTGGGGGCAACACTGGCCAAAAACATTCAGTACTTC.

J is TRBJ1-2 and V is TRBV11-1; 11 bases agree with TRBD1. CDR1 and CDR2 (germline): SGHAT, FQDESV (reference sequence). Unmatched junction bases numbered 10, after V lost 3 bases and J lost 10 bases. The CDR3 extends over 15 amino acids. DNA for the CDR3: TGTGCCAGCAGCTTGCCCGCCGGGACAGGGGGGCTCTACACCTTC. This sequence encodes CASSLPAGTGGLYTF.

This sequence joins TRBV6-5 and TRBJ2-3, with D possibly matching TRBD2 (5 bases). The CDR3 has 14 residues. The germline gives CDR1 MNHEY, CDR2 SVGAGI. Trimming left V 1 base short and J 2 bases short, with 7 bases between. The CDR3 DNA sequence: TGTGCCAGCAGTTACTTGAGGGCCACAGATACGCAGTATTTT. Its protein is CASSYLRATDTQYF.

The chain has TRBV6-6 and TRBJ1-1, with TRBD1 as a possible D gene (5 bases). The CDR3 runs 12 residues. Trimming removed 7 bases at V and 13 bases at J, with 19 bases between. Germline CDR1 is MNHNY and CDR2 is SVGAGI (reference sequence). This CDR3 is CASKEGTLDGFF. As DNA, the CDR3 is TGTGCCAGCAAGGAAGGGACCCTTGATGGTTTCTTT.

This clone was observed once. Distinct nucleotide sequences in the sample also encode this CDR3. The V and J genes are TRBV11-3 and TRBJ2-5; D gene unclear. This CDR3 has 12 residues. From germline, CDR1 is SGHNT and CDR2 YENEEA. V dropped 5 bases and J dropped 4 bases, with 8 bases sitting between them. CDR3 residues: CASSPSGETQYF. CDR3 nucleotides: TGTGCCAGCAGCCCTTCAGGAGAGACCCAGTACTTC.

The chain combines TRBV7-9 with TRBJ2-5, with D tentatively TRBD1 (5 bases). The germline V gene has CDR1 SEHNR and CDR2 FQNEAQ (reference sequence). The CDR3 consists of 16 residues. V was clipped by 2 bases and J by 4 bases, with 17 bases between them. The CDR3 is CASSLRGRALGETQYF. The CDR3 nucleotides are TGTGCCAGCAGCTTACGAGGCAGGGCTTTGGGAGAGACCCAGTACTTC.

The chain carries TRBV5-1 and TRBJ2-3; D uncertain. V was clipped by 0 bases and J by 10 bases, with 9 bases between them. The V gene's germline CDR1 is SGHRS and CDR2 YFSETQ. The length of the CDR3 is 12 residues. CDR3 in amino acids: CASSLDFKAQYF. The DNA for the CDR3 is TGCGCCAGCAGCTTGGACTTCAAGGCGCAGTATTTT.

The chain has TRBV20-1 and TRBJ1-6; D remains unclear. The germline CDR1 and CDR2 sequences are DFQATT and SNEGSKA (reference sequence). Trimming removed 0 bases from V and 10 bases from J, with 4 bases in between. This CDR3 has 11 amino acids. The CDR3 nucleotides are TGCAGTGCTAGAGAGTCCTCACCCCTCCACTTT. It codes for CSARESSPLHF.

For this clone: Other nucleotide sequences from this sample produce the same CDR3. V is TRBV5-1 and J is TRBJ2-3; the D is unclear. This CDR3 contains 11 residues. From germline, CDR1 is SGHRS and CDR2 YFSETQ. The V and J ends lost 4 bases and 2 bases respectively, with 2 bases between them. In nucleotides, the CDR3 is TGCGCCAGCAGCGACACAGATACGCAGTATTTT. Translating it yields CASSDTDTQYF. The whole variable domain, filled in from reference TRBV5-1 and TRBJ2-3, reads KAGVTQTPRYLIKTRGQQVTLSCSPISGHRSVSWYQQTPGQGLQFLFEYFSETQRNKGNFPGRFSGRQFSNSRSEMNVSTLELGDSALYLCASSDTDTQYFGPGTRLTVL.

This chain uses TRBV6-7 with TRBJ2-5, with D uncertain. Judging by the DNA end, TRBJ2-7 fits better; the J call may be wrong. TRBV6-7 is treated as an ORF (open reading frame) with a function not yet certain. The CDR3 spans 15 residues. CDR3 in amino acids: CASRDPCPPAYEQYF. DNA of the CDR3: TGTGCCAGCAGGGACCCGTGTCCCCCTGCCTACGAGCAGTACTTC.

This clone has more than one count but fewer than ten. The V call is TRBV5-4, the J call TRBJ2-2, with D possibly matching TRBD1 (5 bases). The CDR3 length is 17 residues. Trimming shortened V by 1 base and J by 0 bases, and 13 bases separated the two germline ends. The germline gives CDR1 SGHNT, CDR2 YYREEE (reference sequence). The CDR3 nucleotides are TGTGCCAGCAGCTTGCGACAGCTCGCCTCGAACACCGGGGAGCTGTTTTTT. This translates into CASSLRQLASNTGELFF.

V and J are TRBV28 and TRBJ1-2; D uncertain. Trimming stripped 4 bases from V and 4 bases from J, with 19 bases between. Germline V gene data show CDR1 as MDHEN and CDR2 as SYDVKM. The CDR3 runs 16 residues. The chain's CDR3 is CASSSPRYRAPYGYTF. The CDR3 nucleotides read TGTGCCAGCAGTTCCCCCCGCTATCGCGCCCCCTATGGCTACACCTTC.

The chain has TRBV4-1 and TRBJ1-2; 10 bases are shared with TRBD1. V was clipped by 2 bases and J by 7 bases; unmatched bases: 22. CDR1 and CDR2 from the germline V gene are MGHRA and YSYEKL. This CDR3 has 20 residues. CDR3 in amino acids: CASSQTLPSVGTGDRPGYTF. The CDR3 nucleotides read TGCGCCAGCAGCCAAACCCTTCCTTCGGTTGGGACAGGGGACCGCCCTGGCTACACCTTC.

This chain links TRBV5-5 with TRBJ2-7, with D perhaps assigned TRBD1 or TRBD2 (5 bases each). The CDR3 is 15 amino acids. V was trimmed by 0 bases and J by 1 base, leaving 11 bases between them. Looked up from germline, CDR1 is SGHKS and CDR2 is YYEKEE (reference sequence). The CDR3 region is CASSLDGTSSYEQYF. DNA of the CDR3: TGTGCCAGCAGCTTGGACGGGACGTCATCCTACGAGCAGTACTTC.

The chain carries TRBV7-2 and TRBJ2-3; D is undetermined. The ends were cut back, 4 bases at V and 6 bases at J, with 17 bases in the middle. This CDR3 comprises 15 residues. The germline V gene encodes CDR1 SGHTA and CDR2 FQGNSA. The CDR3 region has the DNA TGTGCCAGCAGCTACCTATTCACTGCCGCCGATACGCAGTATTTT. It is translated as CASSYLFTAADTQYF.

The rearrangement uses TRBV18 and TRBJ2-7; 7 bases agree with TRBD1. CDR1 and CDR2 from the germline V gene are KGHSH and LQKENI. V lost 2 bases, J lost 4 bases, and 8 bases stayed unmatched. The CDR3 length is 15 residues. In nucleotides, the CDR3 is TGTGCCAGCTCACCAAATCGACAGGGTGCATACGAGCAGTACTTC. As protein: CASSPNRQGAYEQYF.

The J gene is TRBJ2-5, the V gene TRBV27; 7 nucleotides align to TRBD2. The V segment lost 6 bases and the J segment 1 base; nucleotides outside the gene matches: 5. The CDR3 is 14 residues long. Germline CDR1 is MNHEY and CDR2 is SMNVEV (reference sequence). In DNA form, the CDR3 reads TGTGCCAGCAGAAAAGCGGGGTCCCAAGAGACCCAGTACTTC. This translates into CASRKAGSQETQYF.